This is a list of T cell receptor beta chains from one sample in a study of PD-1 blockade in classical Hodgkin lymphoma. Measured with immunoSEQ multiplex PCR; TCRdb has only the in-frame clones, and not every one. This sample yields 64,000 or so clones, of which about 89% are seen a single time; 10% belongs to the top ten. Sequenced material: peripheral blood mononuclear cells (PBMCs), taken before the fourth cycle of nivolumab. All receptors come from a human donor with classical Hodgkin lymphoma. The CDR3 runs from the conserved cysteine through the conserved F or W. Fields, in order: J gene, D gene, V gene, clone size, CDR3 protein, CDR3 DNA. D genes are given only for firm matches. Part of the rows lack a size; the others show once, few, many or a class for expanded clones.

TRBJ2-7	-	TRBV4-2	-	CASSPYQELSYEQYF	TGTGCCAGCAGCCCATACCAGGAACTATCCTACGAGCAGTACTTC
TRBJ2-7	-	TRBV6-5	-	CASSYDPGYEQYF	TGTGCCAGCAGTTACGACCCAGGCTACGAGCAGTACTTC
TRBJ1-4	-	TRBV5-6	-	CASSPIRVVEKLFF	TGTGCCAGCAGCCCGATACGGGTGGTTGAAAAACTGTTTTTT
TRBJ2-5	TRBD2	TRBV9	-	CASSASGGPQETQYF	TGTGCCAGCAGCGCGAGCGGGGGGCCTCAAGAGACCCAGTACTTC
TRBJ1-3	-	TRBV23-1	-	CASSQSPLQGLFCYSGNTIYF	TGCGCCAGCAGTCAATCTCCTCTACAGGGCCTCTTCTGTTACTCTGGAAACACCATATATTTT
TRBJ2-5	-	TRBV5-4	-	CASSLAGQTQYF	TGTGCCAGCAGCTTGGCCGGCCAGACCCAGTACTTC
TRBJ2-7	-	TRBV10-2	-	CASMAGPYEQYF	TGCGCCAGCATGGCAGGACCCTACGAGCAGTACTTC
TRBJ1-2	-	TRBV30	-	CAWIGQSTYGYTF	TGTGCCTGGATAGGACAGTCCACCTATGGCTACACCTTC
TRBJ1-1	-	TRBV27	-	CASSISTGNTEAFF	TGTGCCAGCAGTATCTCGACAGGCAACACTGAAGCTTTCTTT
TRBJ1-2	TRBD1	TRBV27	-	CASSVDPWTGDGYTF	TGTGCCAGCAGTGTCGACCCTTGGACAGGGGATGGCTACACCTTC
TRBJ2-1	-	TRBV7-9	-	CASSLGTEQFF	TGTGCCAGCAGCTTAGGTACCGAGCAGTTCTTC
TRBJ1-2	TRBD1	TRBV30	-	CAWGTGEGYTF	TGTGCCTGGGGGACAGGGGAAGGCTACACCTTC
TRBJ2-1	-	TRBV7-8	-	CASSEGGALYNEQFF	TGTGCCAGCAGCGAAGGGGGGGCTTTATACAATGAGCAGTTCTTC
TRBJ2-3	-	TRBV11-2	-	CASSSIPPGDTQYF	TGTGCCAGCAGCTCAATTCCCCCTGGAGATACGCAGTATTTT
TRBJ1-2	-	TRBV7-9	-	CASSNDRSGGYTF	TGTGCCAGCAGTAATGACAGGTCGGGTGGCTACACCTTC
TRBJ2-3	TRBD2	TRBV6-5	-	CASSSSGGAVHTQYF	TGTGCCAGCAGTTCCAGCGGGGGGGCGGTTCATACGCAGTATTTT
TRBJ1-2	-	TRBV30	-	CAWGTNYGYTF	TGTGCCTGGGGGACAAACTATGGCTACACCTTC
TRBJ1-1	-	TRBV19	-	CASTKMNTEAFF	TGTGCCAGTACAAAGATGAACACTGAAGCTTTCTTT
TRBJ1-2	-	TRBV6-5	-	CASSYSQGTSYGYTF	TGTGCCAGCAGTTACTCGCAGGGGACCTCCTATGGCTACACCTTC
TRBJ2-2	-	TRBV6-1	-	CASSFTVGELFF	TGTGCCAGCAGTTTCACGGTCGGGGAGCTGTTTTTT
TRBJ1-6	-	TRBV2	-	CASSEEGSYNSPLHF	TGTGCCAGCAGTGAGGAGGGATCCTATAATTCACCCCTCCACTTT
TRBJ2-5	-	TRBV7-2	-	CASSPDGYQETQYF	TGTGCCAGCAGCCCGGACGGGTACCAAGAGACCCAGTACTTC
TRBJ2-1	-	TRBV7-9	-	CASSLGGWASSYNEQFF	TGTGCCAGCAGCTTAGGTGGTTGGGCCAGCTCCTACAATGAGCAGTTCTTC
TRBJ1-1	-	TRBV18	-	CASSPGGENTEAFF	TGTGCCAGCTCACCGGGGGGCGAAAACACTGAAGCTTTCTTT
TRBJ2-1	TRBD1	TRBV7-7	-	CASSLGDRGYNEQFF	TGTGCTAGCAGCTTGGGGGACAGGGGCTACAATGAGCAGTTCTTC
TRBJ2-3	TRBD2	TRBV7-3	-	CASSMTSRSPLDTQYF	TGTGCCAGCAGCATGACTAGCCGGTCGCCCCTGGATACGCAGTATTTT
TRBJ2-3	-	TRBV4-1	-	CASSQEGRGTDTQYF	TGCGCCAGCAGCCAAGAGGGGCGGGGCACAGATACGCAGTATTTT
TRBJ1-4	-	TRBV15	-	CATSRVGGRDETNEKLFF	TGTGCCACCAGCAGAGTAGGGGGGCGCGATGAAACTAATGAAAAACTGTTTTTT
TRBJ1-1	-	TRBV5-4	few	CASSASRGWGTEAFF	TGTGCCAGCAGCGCATCCAGAGGTTGGGGTACTGAAGCTTTCTTT
TRBJ2-6	-	TRBV2	-	CASTTVGANVLTF	TGTGCCAGCACGACGGTCGGGGCCAACGTCCTGACTTTC
TRBJ2-1	-	TRBV7-6	-	CASSFPAAEQFF	TGTGCCAGCAGCTTCCCGGCCGCTGAGCAGTTCTTC
TRBJ1-1	-	TRBV19	-	CASSIGNTEAFF	TGTGCCAGTAGTATAGGGAACACTGAAGCTTTCTTT
TRBJ1-5	TRBD1	TRBV19	-	CASRNDRDRYQPQHF	TGTGCCAGTAGAAACGACCGGGACAGATATCAGCCCCAGCATTTT
TRBJ2-6	-	TRBV4-1	-	CASSQERPAGANVLTF	TGCGCCAGCAGCCAAGAAAGGCCTGCTGGGGCCAACGTCCTGACTTTC
TRBJ1-1	-	TRBV7-8	-	CASSLTEFTEAFF	TGTGCCAGCAGCTTAACGGAATTCACTGAAGCTTTCTTT
TRBJ1-1	TRBD1	TRBV29-1	-	CSVGGTGAEAFF	TGCAGCGTGGGGGGGACAGGGGCTGAAGCTTTCTTT
TRBJ1-2	-	TRBV9	-	CASSVGGSGNLYGYTF	TGTGCCAGCAGCGTAGGTGGGTCAGGGAACCTCTATGGCTACACCTTC
TRBJ1-4	-	TRBV28	once	CASSPPQLPNEKLFF	TGTGCCAGCAGTCCCCCCCAGCTCCCGAATGAAAAACTGTTTTTT
TRBJ2-1	-	TRBV9	-	CASSVQGYNEQFF	TGTGCCAGCAGCGTACAGGGCTACAATGAGCAGTTCTTC
TRBJ1-1	-	TRBV5-1	-	CASSLVRGTEAFF	TGCGCCAGCAGCTTGGTAAGGGGAACTGAAGCTTTCTTT
TRBJ1-6	-	TRBV6-1	-	CASSAPSTPMGTPLHF	TGTGCCAGCAGTGCGCCTTCGACTCCAATGGGAACACCCCTCCACTTT